Listed below are T cell receptor beta chains from one sample, sequenced in a study of T cells in Graves' hyperthyroidism and ophthalmopathy. MiXCR, applied by TCRdb to the multiplex PCR reads, yields one record per CDR3 protein. The table lists approximately 560,000 distinct CDR3 sequences, roughly 46% of them singletons. Sequencing input: peripheral blood or thyroid tissue (not recorded which). The receptors were sampled from a woman aged 18-30 years with Graves' hyperthyroidism. The CDR3 runs from the conserved cysteine through the conserved F or W. The D gene is left open where the match is weak. The size entry is marked missing in some rows and otherwise reads once, few, many or a size class.

abundance	d_gene	v_gene	j_gene	CDR3aa	CDR3nt
once	-	TRBV11-1	TRBJ1-2	CASSLAWVESYTF	TGTGCCAGCAGCTTAGCTTGGGTCGAAAGCTACACCTTC
-	-	TRBV11-2	TRBJ1-1	CASSPRANVNTEAFF	TGTGCCAGCAGCCCCAGGGCGAATGTGAACACTGAAGCTTTCTTT
-	-	TRBV5-1	TRBJ2-7	CASSLGGVRDYEQYF	TGCGCCAGCAGCTTGGGGGGGGTGAGGGACTACGAGCAGTACTTC
few	TRBD1	TRBV2	TRBJ2-7	CASRTDRGSYEQYF	TGTGCCAGCAGAACGGACAGGGGCTCCTACGAGCAGTACTTC
-	-	TRBV24-1	TRBJ2-3	CATSDLTRAGTDTQYF	TGTGCCACCAGTGATTTGACCCGTGCAGGGACAGATACGCAGTATTTT
-	-	TRBV29-1	TRBJ2-2	CSVYGELFF	TGCAGCGTTTACGGGGAGCTGTTTTTT
many	-	TRBV20-1	TRBJ2-7	CSASDLYEQYF	TGCAGTGCTTCGGACCTCTACGAGCAGTACTTC
-	-	TRBV19	TRBJ1-4	CASSIRARKEKLFF	TGTGCCAGTAGTATTAGGGCACGGAAAGAAAAACTGTTTTTT
few	TRBD1	TRBV14	TRBJ2-7	CASSLGTGCYEQYF	TGTGCCAGCAGCCTAGGGACAGGTTGCTACGAGCAGTACTTC
-	TRBD2	TRBV7-3	TRBJ2-7	CASSLIAGSYEQYF	TGTGCCAGCAGCTTGATAGCGGGATCCTACGAGCAGTACTTC
-	-	TRBV15	TRBJ2-7	CATGDGVAGEQYF	TGTGCCACCGGAGATGGGGTGGCGGGCGAGCAGTACTTC
-	-	TRBV7-2	TRBJ2-3	CASRGTSYTDTQYF	TGTGCCAGCAGGGGAACTAGCTACACAGATACGCAGTATTTT
many	-	TRBV24-1	TRBJ1-2	CATSAGHATSYGYTF	TGTGCCACCAGTGCGGGACACGCAACCTCCTATGGCTACACCTTC
-	TRBD1	TRBV2	TRBJ2-7	CASSEAGRGRGYEQYF	TGTGCCAGCAGTGAAGCAGGCAGGGGGCGAGGCTACGAGCAGTACTTC
-	TRBD1	TRBV9	TRBJ1-3	CASSLGTGGADTIYF	TGTGCCAGCAGCCTCGGGACAGGGGGCGCGGACACCATATATTTT
-	TRBD2	TRBV20-1	TRBJ2-7	CSARSVAGVGGEQYF	TGCAGTGCTAGATCTGTGGCGGGAGTAGGTGGCGAGCAGTACTTC